The 21 T cell receptor beta chains given below trace back to one sample, sequenced in a study of PD-1 blockade in classical Hodgkin lymphoma. Libraries were prepared by immunoSEQ multiplex PCR; TCRdb keeps only in-frame clonotypes and omits some of them. The sample holds 75,000 to 100,000 clones, roughly 79% seen once. Each of the patients experienced relapse following autologous stem cell transplantation, and their brentuximab vedotin exposure differed. The sample in question was peripheral blood mononuclear cells (PBMCs), obtained before the second cycle of nivolumab. These receptors originate from a human donor with classical Hodgkin lymphoma.

This chain connects TRBV4-3 to TRBJ2-1; D might be TRBD1 (6 bases). V lost 8 bases, J lost 3 bases, and 20 bases lay in between. In germline, CDR1 is LGHNA, CDR2 YSLEER. The CDR3 is 16 amino acids. CDR3 sequence reads: CASAVGGAVGYNEQFF. In DNA, the CDR3 is TGCGCCAGCGCTGTTGGGGGCGCAGTCGGCTACAATGAGCAGTTCTTC.

In its sample, this clone was seen once. This sequence joins TRBV7-8 and TRBJ2-2, with a weak D call TRBD2 (6 bases). The V and J ends lost 2 bases and 5 bases respectively, with 12 bases between them. CDR3 length equals 15 residues. CDR1 and CDR2 from the germline V gene are SGHVS and FQNEAQ. CDR3 bases: TGTGCCAGCAGCTTAACGGGGGTTCTAACCGGGGAGCTGTTTTTT. Its protein is CASSLTGVLTGELFF.

CDR3 DNA: TGTGCCACCAGCAGAGGCCAGGGGGACACAGATACGCAGTATTTT. Its translation: CATSRGQGDTDTQYF. The chain recombines TRBV15 with TRBJ2-3, with 7 bases fitting TRBD1. Looked up from germline, CDR1 is LNHNV and CDR2 is YYDKDF (reference sequence). CDR3 length equals 15 residues. Unmatched junction bases numbered 3, after V lost 1 base and J lost 2 bases.

A single count supports this clone. A junction boundary mismatches the germline segment, possibly from a read error. The chain recombines TRBV2 with TRBJ2-5; D may be TRBD2 (6 bases). The germline gives CDR1 SNHLY, CDR2 FYNNEI. The CDR3 sequence is 15 residues long. The CDR3 protein is CSCGRELGRQETQYF. The CDR3 DNA reads TGCTCCTGTGGCCGGGAGCTCGGGCGGCAAGAGACCCAGTACTTC.

This clone was seen a handful of times. The rearrangement links TRBV5-6 to TRBJ1-4; 8 bases are a match to TRBD1. The CDR3 has 13 amino acids. Losses at the gene ends were 3 bases for V and 7 bases for J; bases not matched to a gene: 2. CDR1 is SGHDT and CDR2 is YYEEEE in the germline V gene. The CDR3 nucleotides are TGTGCCAGCAGCTGGACAGGGCGTGAAAAACTGTTTTTT. Protein product: CASSWTGREKLFF.

Note on this clone: One end of the junction is discordant with germline, which a read error may explain. This chain links TRBV10-3 with TRBJ2-7, with TRBD2 identical over 7 bases. Germline V gene sequence: CDR1 ENHRY, CDR2 SYGVKD. The CDR3 consists of 12 residues. The DNA of the CDR3 is TGTGCCATCAGTGTCTTGGGAGGGGAAAGGGACTTC. This codes for CAISVLGGERDF.

A remark on this clone: An end of the junction differs from the germline gene, which may be a read error. The V and J genes are TRBV6-6 and TRBJ2-7; D is perhaps TRBD2 (5 bases). Germline lookup yields CDR1 MNHNY and CDR2 SVGAGI (reference sequence). The CDR3 has 14 amino acids. The CDR3 DNA is TGTGTCAGCAGTTCCCCCACTAGACTCGACGAGCAGTACTTC. Protein: CVSSSPTRLDEQYF.

This clone appeared a single time. CDR3 nucleotide sequence: TGTGCCAGCAGGGGACTAGCCGGAAATGAGCAGTTCTTC. It is translated as CASRGLAGNEQFF. The rearrangement links TRBV2 to TRBJ2-1; 9 bases fit TRBD2. Germline CDR1 is SNHLY and CDR2 is FYNNEI. The CDR3 sequence is 13 residues long. With 6 bases clipped from V and 7 bases from J, the junction kept 4 bases outside the gene matches.

This clone was observed a single time. The chain couples TRBV18 to TRBJ2-1; 11 nucleotides agree with TRBD1. The V and J ends lost 3 bases and 6 bases, in that order; junction bases with no gene match: 7. The CDR3 runs to 16 residues. Germline V CDR1 and CDR2: KGHSH, LQKENI. The DNA of the CDR3 is TGTGCCAGCTCACCTCCCCGGGACAGGGGGGTCAATGAGCAGTTCTTC. Translation: CASSPPRDRGVNEQFF.

The chain has TRBV2 and TRBJ2-2; 8 bases map to TRBD1. V dropped 6 bases and J dropped 8; count of bases not matched to a gene: 8. This CDR3 spans 14 amino acids. CDR1 is SNHLY and CDR2 is FYNNEI in the germline V gene. CDR3 nucleotides: TGTGCCAGCAGCGCCCAGGGGGCTGGGGGGGAGCTGTTTTTT. Translation: CASSAQGAGGELFF.

The chain carries TRBV14 and TRBJ2-7; TRBD2 agrees at 7 bases. Trimming at V came to 3 bases and at J to 1 base, leaving 9 bases not matched to a gene. The germline V gene has CDR1 SGHDN and CDR2 FVKESK. This CDR3 contains 16 residues. The CDR3 sequence is CASSQAGGRGSYEQYF. CDR3 bases: TGTGCCAGCAGCCAGGCTGGCGGGAGAGGTTCCTACGAGCAGTACTTC.

The rearrangement joins TRBV5-1 to TRBJ2-7, with D unclear. V lost 0 bases to trimming and J lost 3 bases, with 10 bases between them. The CDR3 is 14 residues long. Per germline, CDR1 SGHRS and CDR2 YFSETQ. The CDR3, as DNA: TGCGCCAGCAGCTTGGTCCTCGGAGTCTACGAGCAGTACTTC. Its protein is CASSLVLGVYEQYF.

This sequence joins TRBV19 and TRBJ2-3, with D perhaps being TRBD1 or TRBD2 (6 bases each). There are 14 residues in the CDR3. Germline CDR1 and CDR2: LNHDA and SQIVND (reference sequence). Between the trimmed V and J ends, which lost 5 bases and 2 bases, there was a span of 11 bases. The CDR3 DNA sequence: TGTGCCAGTAGTCGGGGGCTCTACACAGATACGCAGTATTTT. It codes for CASSRGLYTDTQYF.

The chain is built from TRBV29-1 and TRBJ1-3, with no clear D. The CDR3 is 12 amino acids. CDR1 SQVTM and CDR2 ANQGSEA come from the germline V gene. Trimming pared 1 base from V and 2 bases from J, leaving 3 bases between. The CDR3: CSVEAPGNTIYF. The CDR3 DNA follows: TGCAGCGTTGAAGCTCCTGGAAACACCATATATTTT.

The chain employs TRBV19 and TRBJ1-5; 7 bases agree with TRBD1. Trimming cost V 5 bases and J 1 base; bases outside gene matches: 8. Germline CDR1 reads LNHDA; CDR2 reads SQIVND (reference sequence). CDR3 length: 16 amino acids. The CDR3 DNA is TGTGCCAGTAGTTTCACAGGGGTTAGAAGCAATCAGCCCCAGCATTTT. This encodes CASSFTGVRSNQPQHF.

The chain recombines TRBV11-2 with TRBJ2-2, with 13 nucleotides matching TRBD2. This CDR3 has 15 residues. Per the germline V gene, CDR1 is SGHAT and CDR2 is FQNNGV. V lost 6 bases, J lost 5 bases, and 3 bases stayed unmatched. DNA for the CDR3: TGTGCCAGCAGGTCGGGACTAGCGGGAACCGGGGAGCTGTTTTTT. Protein sequence: CASRSGLAGTGELFF.

This chain connects TRBV14 to TRBJ2-7, with D possibly being TRBD2 (6 bases). CDR1 is SGHDN, CDR2 FVKESK, per germline. The CDR3 spans 15 residues. Trimming shortened V by 5 bases and J by 2 bases, and 16 bases separated the two germline ends. DNA of the CDR3: TGTGCCAGCAGCGTAGCTCCCGGGAGCCCCTACGAGCAGTACTTC. The encoded protein is CASSVAPGSPYEQYF.

The V call is TRBV5-5, the J call TRBJ1-2; D not certain. Trimming shortened V by 0 bases and J by 0 bases, and 9 bases separated the two germline ends. The CDR3 is 15 amino acids. From germline, CDR1 is SGHKS and CDR2 YYEKEE (reference sequence). CDR3 DNA sequence: TGTGCCAGCAGCTTGGTAGTGTTAGCTAACTATGGCTACACCTTC. It specifies CASSLVVLANYGYTF.

V usage is TRBV10-3 and J usage is TRBJ1-4; D not resolved. The CDR3 extends over 12 amino acids. Germline CDR1 and CDR2: ENHRY and SYGVKD. Deletions cut 6 bases from V and 7 bases from J, with 9 bases between. DNA for the CDR3: TGTGCCATCAGCGGAGACTCTGAAAAACTGTTTTTT. Translation: CAISGDSEKLFF.

The CDR3, as DNA: TGCAGTGCTACCTTGACAGATACGCAGTATTTT. Translating gives CSATLTDTQYF. V gene TRBV20-1 combines with J gene TRBJ2-3; D ambiguous. The germline CDR1 and CDR2 sequences are DFQATT and SNEGSKA (reference sequence). The length of the CDR3 is 11 residues. V gave up 4 bases and J gave up 3 bases, with 5 bases separating them.

J is TRBJ2-2 and V is TRBV27; unclear D gene. Looked up from germline, CDR1 is MNHEY and CDR2 is SMNVEV (reference sequence). The CDR3 runs 15 residues. V was cut by 2 bases and J by 0 bases, with 7 bases left in between. The CDR3 sequence: CASSLRGTNTGELFF. The CDR3 bases are TGTGCCAGCAGTTTACGAGGAACGAACACCGGGGAGCTGTTTTTT.